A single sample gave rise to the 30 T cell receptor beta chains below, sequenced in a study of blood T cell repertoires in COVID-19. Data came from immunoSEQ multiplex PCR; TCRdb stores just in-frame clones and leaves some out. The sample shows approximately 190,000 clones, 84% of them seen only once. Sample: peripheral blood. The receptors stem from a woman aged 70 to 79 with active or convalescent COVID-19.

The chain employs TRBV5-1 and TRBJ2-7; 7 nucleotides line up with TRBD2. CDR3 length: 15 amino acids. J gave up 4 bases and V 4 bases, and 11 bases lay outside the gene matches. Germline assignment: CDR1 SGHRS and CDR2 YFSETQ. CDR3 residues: CASSRGDWDGYEQYF. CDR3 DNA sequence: TGCGCCAGCAGCCGGGGGGACTGGGACGGATACGAGCAGTACTTC.

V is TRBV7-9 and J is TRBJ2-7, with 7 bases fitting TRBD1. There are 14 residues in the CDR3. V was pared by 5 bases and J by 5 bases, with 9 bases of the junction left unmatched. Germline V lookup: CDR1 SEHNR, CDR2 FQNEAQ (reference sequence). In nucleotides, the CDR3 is TGTGCCAGCAGCGCCACGACAGGGTCGGACGAGCAGTACTTC. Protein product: CASSATTGSDEQYF.

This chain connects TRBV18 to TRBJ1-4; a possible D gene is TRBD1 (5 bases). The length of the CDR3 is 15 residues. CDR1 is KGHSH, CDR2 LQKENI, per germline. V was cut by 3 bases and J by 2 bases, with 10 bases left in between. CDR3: CASSPRGWTNEKLFF. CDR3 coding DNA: TGTGCCAGCTCACCCCGGGGGTGGACTAATGAAAAACTGTTTTTT.

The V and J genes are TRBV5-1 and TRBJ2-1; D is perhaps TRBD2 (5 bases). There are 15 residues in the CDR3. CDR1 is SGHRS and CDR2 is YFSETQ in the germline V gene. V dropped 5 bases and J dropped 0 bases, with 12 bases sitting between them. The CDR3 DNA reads TGCGCCAGCAGACCCGAGGCGGGCTCCTACAATGAGCAGTTCTTC. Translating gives CASRPEAGSYNEQFF.

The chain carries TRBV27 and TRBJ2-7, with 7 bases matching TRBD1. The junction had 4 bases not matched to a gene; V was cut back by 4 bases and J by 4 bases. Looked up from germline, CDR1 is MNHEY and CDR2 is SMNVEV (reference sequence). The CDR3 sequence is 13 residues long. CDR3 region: CASSSPDRYEQYF. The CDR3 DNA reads TGTGCCAGCAGTTCACCGGACAGGTACGAGCAGTACTTC.

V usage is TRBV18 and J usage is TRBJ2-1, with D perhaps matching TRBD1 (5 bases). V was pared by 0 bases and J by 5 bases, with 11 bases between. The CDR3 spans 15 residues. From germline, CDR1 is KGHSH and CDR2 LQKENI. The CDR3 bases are TGTGCCAGCTCACCACCGGGGCGGACCGACAATGAGCAGTTCTTC. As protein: CASSPPGRTDNEQFF.

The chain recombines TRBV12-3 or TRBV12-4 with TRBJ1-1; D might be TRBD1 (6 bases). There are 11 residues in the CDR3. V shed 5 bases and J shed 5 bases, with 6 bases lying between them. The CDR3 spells CASSGQTEAFF. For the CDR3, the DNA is TGTGCCAGCAGTGGACAGACTGAAGCTTTCTTT.

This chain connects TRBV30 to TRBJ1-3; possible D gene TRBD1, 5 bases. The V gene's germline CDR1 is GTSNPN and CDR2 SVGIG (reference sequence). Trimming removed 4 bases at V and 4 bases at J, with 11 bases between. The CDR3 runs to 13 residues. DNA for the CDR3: TGTGCCTGGACCAGGGCTGGAGGAAACACCATATATTTT. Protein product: CAWTRAGGNTIYF.

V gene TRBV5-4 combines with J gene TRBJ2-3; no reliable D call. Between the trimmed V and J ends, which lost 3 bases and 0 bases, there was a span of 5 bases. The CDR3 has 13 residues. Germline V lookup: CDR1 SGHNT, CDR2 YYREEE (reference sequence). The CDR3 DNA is TGTGCCAGCAGCTCTACCAGCACAGATACGCAGTATTTT. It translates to CASSSTSTDTQYF.

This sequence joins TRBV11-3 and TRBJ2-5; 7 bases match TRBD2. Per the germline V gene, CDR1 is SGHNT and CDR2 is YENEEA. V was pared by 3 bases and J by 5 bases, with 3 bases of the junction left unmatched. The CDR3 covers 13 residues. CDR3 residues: CASSFGGWETQYF. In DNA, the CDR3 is TGTGCCAGCAGCTTCGGGGGGTGGGAGACCCAGTACTTC.

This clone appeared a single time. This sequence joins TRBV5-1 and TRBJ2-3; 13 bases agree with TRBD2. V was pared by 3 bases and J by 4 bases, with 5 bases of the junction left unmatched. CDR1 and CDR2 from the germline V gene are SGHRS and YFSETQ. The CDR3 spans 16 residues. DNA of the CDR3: TGCGCCAGCAGCTCTAGGACTAGCGGGAGCTCAGATACGCAGTATTTT. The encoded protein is CASSSRTSGSSDTQYF.

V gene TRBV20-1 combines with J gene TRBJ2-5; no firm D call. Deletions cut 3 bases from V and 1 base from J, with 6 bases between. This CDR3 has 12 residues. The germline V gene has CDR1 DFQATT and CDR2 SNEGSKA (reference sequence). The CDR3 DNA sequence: TGCAGTGCTAGTCCAGGCCAAGAGACCCAGTACTTC. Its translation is CSASPGQETQYF.

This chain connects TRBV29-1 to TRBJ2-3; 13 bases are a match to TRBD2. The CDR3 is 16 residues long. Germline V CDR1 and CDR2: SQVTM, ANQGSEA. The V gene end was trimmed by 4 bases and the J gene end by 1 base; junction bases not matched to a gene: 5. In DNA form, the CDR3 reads TGCAGCGTTGCCGAGGGGACTAGCGGGGGCACAGATACGCAGTATTTT. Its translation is CSVAEGTSGGTDTQYF.

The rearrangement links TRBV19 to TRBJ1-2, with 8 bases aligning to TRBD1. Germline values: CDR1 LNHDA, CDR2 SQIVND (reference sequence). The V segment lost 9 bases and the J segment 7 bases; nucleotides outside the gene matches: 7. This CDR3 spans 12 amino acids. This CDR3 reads CASRQGMSGYTF. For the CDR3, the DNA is TGTGCCAGCAGACAGGGGATGAGTGGCTACACCTTC.

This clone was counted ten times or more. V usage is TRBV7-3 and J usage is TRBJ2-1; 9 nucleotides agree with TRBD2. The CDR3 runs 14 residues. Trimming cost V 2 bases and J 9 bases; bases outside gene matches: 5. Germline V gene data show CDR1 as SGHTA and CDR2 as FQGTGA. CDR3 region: CASSLSGTSTEQFF. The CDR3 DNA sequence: TGTGCCAGCAGCTTATCGGGGACTAGCACTGAGCAGTTCTTC.

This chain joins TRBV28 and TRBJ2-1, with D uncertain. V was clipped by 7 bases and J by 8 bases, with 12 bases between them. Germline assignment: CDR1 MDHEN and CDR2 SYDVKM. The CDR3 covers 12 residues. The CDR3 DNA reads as TGTGCCAGCACCCAATCGAGGTATGAGCAGTTCTTC. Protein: CASTQSRYEQFF.

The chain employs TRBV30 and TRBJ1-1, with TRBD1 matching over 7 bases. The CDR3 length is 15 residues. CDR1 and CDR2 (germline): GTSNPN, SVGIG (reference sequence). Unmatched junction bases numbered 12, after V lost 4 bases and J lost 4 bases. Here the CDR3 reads CAWILPATGLTEAFF. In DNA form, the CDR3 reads TGTGCCTGGATACTCCCGGCGACAGGGCTCACTGAAGCTTTCTTT.

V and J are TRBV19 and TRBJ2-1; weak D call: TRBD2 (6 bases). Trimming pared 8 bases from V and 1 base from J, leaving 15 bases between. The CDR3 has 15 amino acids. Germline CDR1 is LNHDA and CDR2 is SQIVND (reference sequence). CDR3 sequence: CASALEGASYNEQFF. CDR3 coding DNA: TGTGCCAGTGCCCTGGAGGGAGCATCCTACAATGAGCAGTTCTTC.

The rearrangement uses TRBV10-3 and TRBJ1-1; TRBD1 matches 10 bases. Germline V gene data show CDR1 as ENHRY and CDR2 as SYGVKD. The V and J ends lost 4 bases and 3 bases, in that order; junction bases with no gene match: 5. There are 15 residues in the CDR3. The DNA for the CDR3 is TGTGCCATCAGTGGGACAGGGGGATTTGACACTGAAGCTTTCTTT. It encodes CAISGTGGFDTEAFF.

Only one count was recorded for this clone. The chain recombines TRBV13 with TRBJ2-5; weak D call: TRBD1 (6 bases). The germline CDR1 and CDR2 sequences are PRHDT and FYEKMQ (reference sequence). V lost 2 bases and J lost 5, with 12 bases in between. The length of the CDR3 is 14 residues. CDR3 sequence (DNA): TGTGCCAGCAGCTTAAGGGTCCAGGGGGAGACCCAGTACTTC. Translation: CASSLRVQGETQYF.

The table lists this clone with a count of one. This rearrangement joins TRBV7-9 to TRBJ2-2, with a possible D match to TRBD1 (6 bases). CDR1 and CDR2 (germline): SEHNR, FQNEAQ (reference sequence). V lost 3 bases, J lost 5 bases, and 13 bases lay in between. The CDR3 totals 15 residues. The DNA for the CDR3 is TGTGCCAGCAGCTTTTCTGGCAGGGGAACCGGGGAGCTGTTTTTT. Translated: CASSFSGRGTGELFF.

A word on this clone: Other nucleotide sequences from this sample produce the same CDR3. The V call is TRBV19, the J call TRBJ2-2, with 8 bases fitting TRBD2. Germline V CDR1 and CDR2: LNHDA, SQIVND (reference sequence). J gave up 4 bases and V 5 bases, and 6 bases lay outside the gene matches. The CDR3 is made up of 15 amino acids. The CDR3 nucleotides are TGTGCCAGTAGTTCTCGGACTAGCCCCACCGGGGAGCTGTTTTTT. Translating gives CASSSRTSPTGELFF.

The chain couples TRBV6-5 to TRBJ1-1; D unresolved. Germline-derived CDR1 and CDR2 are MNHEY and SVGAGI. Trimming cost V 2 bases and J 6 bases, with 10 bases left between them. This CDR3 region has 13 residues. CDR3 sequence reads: CASSYRHNPEAFF. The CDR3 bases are TGTGCCAGCAGTTACCGACACAATCCTGAAGCTTTCTTT.

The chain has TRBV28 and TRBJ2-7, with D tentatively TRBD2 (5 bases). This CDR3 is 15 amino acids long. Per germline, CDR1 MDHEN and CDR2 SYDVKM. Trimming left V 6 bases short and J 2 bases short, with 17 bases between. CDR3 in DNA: TGTGCCAGCAGCTCCCAACTAGGAATCCCCTACGAGCAGTACTTC. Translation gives CASSSQLGIPYEQYF.

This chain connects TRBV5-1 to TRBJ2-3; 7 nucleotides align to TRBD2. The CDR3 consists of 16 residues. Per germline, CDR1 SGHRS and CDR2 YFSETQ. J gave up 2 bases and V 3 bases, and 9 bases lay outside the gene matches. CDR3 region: CASSSLAVPSTDTQYF. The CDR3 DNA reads TGCGCCAGCAGCTCTCTAGCGGTCCCTTCCACAGATACGCAGTATTTT.

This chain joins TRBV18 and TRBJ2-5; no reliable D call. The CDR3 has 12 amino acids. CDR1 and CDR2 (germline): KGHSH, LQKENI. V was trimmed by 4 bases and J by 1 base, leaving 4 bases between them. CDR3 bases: TGTGCCAGCTCACTCTTCCAAGAGACCCAGTACTTC. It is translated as CASSLFQETQYF.

CDR3 coding DNA: TGTGCCAGCAGTCTAAAACCTACAGGGGTAGGCACAGATACGCAGTATTTT. It translates to CASSLKPTGVGTDTQYF. V and J are TRBV6-6 and TRBJ2-3; 7 nucleotides line up with TRBD1. Germline-derived CDR1 and CDR2 are MNHNY and SVGAGI (reference sequence). V shed 5 bases and J 1 base; nucleotides not matched to a gene: 12. CDR3 length: 17 residues.

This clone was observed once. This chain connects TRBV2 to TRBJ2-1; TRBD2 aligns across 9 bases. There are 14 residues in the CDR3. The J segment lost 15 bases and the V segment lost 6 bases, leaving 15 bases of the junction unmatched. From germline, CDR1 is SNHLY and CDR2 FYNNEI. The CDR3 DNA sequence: TGTGCCAGCAGCGAGGGACTAGCCGTAACCGGGGGGTTCTTC. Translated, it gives CASSEGLAVTGGFF.

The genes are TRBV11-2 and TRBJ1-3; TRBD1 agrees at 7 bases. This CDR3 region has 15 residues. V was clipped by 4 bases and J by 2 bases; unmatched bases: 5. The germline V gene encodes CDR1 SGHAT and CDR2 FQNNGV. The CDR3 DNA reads TGTGCCAGCAGCTACCCCACAGGGGCTGGAAACACCATATATTTT. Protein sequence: CASSYPTGAGNTIYF.

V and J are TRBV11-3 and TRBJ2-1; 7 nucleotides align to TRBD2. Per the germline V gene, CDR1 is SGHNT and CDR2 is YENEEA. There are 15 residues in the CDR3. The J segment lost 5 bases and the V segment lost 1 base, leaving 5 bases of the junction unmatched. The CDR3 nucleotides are TGTGCCAGCAGCTTAGGCGGCGGGGGAAACAATGAGCAGTTCTTC. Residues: CASSLGGGGNNEQFF.